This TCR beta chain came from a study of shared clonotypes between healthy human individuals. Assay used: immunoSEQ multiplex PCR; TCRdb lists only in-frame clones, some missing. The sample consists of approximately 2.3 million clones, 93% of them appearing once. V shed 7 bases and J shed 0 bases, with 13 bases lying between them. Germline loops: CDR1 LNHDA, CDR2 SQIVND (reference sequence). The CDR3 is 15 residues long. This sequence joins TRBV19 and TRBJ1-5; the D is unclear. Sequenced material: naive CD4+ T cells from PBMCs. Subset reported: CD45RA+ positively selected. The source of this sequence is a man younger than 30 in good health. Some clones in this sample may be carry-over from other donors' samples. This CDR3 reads CASMGGGSSNQPQHF. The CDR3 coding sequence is TGTGCCAGTATGGGAGGAGGTTCTAGCAATCAGCCCCAGCATTTT. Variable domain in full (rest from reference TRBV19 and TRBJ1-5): DGGITQSPKYLFRKEGQNVTLSCEQNLNHDAMYWYRQDPGQGLRLIYYSQIVNDFQKGDIAEGYSVSREKKESFPLTVTSAQKNPTAFYLCASMGGGSSNQPQHFGDGTRLSIL.